The present entry profiles one T cell receptor beta chain with its context. Its antigen is as yet unknown. Germline loops: CDR1 DFQATT, CDR2 SNEGSKA (reference sequence). This CDR3 contains 13 residues. These data belong to a study of response to subunit inactivated influenza vaccine. TCRdb analysed the RT-PCR reads with MiXCR anew, one entry per CDR3 protein. The sample holds around 580,000 distinct CDR3 sequences, less than 15% seen once. General study results and limits: Authors suggested each seasonal flu vaccination may recruit only limited numbers of new T cells.

Sequencing used PBMCs from blood, obtained 12 days after vaccination. This receptor was identified in a man aged 50 to 59 who received an inactivated influenza vaccine. This chain connects TRBV20-1 to TRBJ1-1; D is unresolved. The CDR3 sequence: CSPWETVNTEAFF. CDR3 DNA: TGCAGCCCCTGGGAAACAGTTAACACTGAAGCTTTCTTT.